This passage covers 24 T cell receptor beta chains from one sample sequenced in a study of beta chain features in type 1 diabetes listed by TCRdb under 2018. The receptor library was made with the immunoSEQ multiplex PCR assay. The entire isolated RNA was reverse transcribed using the High Capacity cDNA Reverse Transcription Kit, and thus expressed TCRB transcripts were sequenced. Not all clones reach the TCRdb copy of this immuneACCESS table, which keeps in-frame sequences only. Checked studies attribute under half of the gap to unresolved V genes and leave the rest unexplained. A total of 300,000 to 350,000 clones appear in this sample, around 20% of them only once. Approximately 0.041% of the sample belongs to the ten largest clones. The sequenced material came from naive CD4+ T cells from blood. The cell subset or site label here, explained by the study, means: true naive CD4+ T cells. Receptor source: a woman under 30 in good health.

V gene TRBV5-4 combines with J gene TRBJ2-7, with TRBD1 matching over 12 bases. J gave up 6 bases and V 4 bases, and 8 bases lay outside the gene matches. Germline V gene lookup returns CDR1 SGHNT and CDR2 YYREEE (reference sequence). The CDR3 covers 15 residues. The CDR3 region is CASSTSGTGGFEQYF. The CDR3 DNA sequence: TGTGCCAGCAGCACCTCCGGGACAGGGGGCTTCGAGCAGTACTTC.

V and J are TRBV30 and TRBJ1-4; D is undetermined. This CDR3 is built from 16 residues. Deletions cut 0 bases from V and 6 bases from J, with 17 bases between. CDR1 and CDR2 (germline): GTSNPN, SVGIG (reference sequence). This CDR3 reads CAWSVTPGGIYEKLFF. In DNA, the CDR3 is TGTGCCTGGAGTGTAACTCCCGGAGGGATATATGAAAAACTGTTTTTT.

Regarding this clone: Other DNA sequences from this sample encode an identical CDR3 as well. The rearrangement links TRBV30 to TRBJ2-5; D possibly corresponds to TRBD2 (6 bases). Germline CDR1 GTSNPN, CDR2 SVGIG (reference sequence). The CDR3 covers 13 residues. V was cut by 0 bases and J by 1 base, with 6 bases left in between. CDR3 protein: CAWSVGGQETQYF. The CDR3 coding sequence is TGTGCCTGGAGTGTGGGGGGCCAAGAGACCCAGTACTTC.

The chain couples TRBV25-1 to TRBJ1-2; a weak D match, TRBD1 (5 bases). CDR3 length equals 13 residues. Germline V gene sequence: CDR1 MGHDK, CDR2 SYGVNS. Trimming shortened V by 4 bases and J by 6 bases, and 12 bases separated the two germline ends. CDR3 residues: CASSARGTHGYTF. The CDR3 DNA sequence: TGTGCCAGCAGTGCCCGGGGGACTCATGGCTACACCTTC.

This chain connects TRBV5-1 to TRBJ2-1, with D perhaps TRBD2 (6 bases). V shed 4 bases and J shed 9 bases, with 14 bases lying between them. Germline lookup yields CDR1 SGHRS and CDR2 YFSETQ. This CDR3 region has 13 residues. The CDR3 reads CASSPGGVGEQFF. The CDR3 nucleotides are TGCGCCAGCAGCCCCGGCGGGGTGGGTGAGCAGTTCTTC.

The rearrangement links TRBV12-5 to TRBJ2-2; no firm D call. Trimming removed 0 bases from V and 4 bases from J, with 12 bases in between. Germline V lookup: CDR1 LGHNT, CDR2 FRNRAP. CDR3 length equals 16 residues. CDR3 nucleotide sequence: TGTGCTAGTGGTTTGGTAGGCTGGGCTGGCACCGGGGAGCTGTTTTTT. Protein sequence: CASGLVGWAGTGELFF.

This chain connects TRBV19 to TRBJ2-3, with D unclear. The germline V gene has CDR1 LNHDA and CDR2 SQIVND (reference sequence). The CDR3 sequence is 14 residues long. Trimming took 2 bases from V and 4 from J, leaving 10 bases between them. The CDR3 loop is CASSIKSIPDTQYF. The CDR3, as DNA: TGTGCCAGTAGTATAAAGAGTATCCCAGATACGCAGTATTTT.

This clone was seen only a few times. This chain joins TRBV27 and TRBJ2-7; TRBD2 aligns across 8 bases. Trimming at V came to 8 bases and at J to 4 bases, leaving 10 bases not matched to a gene. The CDR3 length is 14 residues. The germline V gene has CDR1 MNHEY and CDR2 SMNVEV (reference sequence). The CDR3 sequence: CASGGTSGGYEQYF. Written as DNA, the CDR3 is TGTGCCAGCGGGGGGACCAGCGGGGGTTACGAGCAGTACTTC.

The rearrangement joins TRBV9 to TRBJ2-1, with 9 bases matching TRBD2. CDR3 length: 15 amino acids. V shed 0 bases, J shed 10 bases, and the junction held 8 bases outside the gene matches. The germline V gene encodes CDR1 SGDLS and CDR2 YYNGEE. The CDR3 spells CASSVEAGGSGEQFF. In DNA form, the CDR3 reads TGTGCCAGCAGCGTAGAAGCGGGGGGATCCGGGGAGCAGTTCTTC.

This clone occurred a few times. The chain has TRBV6-6 and TRBJ1-1; a weak D match, TRBD1 (5 bases). The CDR3 length is 15 residues. Germline CDR1 and CDR2: MNHNY and SVGAGI (reference sequence). The germline V and J ends were trimmed by 2 bases and 1 base, with 11 bases remaining between them. Here the CDR3 DNA reads TGTGCCAGCAGTTACCAGGGATCATCGAACACTGAAGCTTTCTTT. Translating it yields CASSYQGSSNTEAFF.

This clone occurred a few times. The chain links TRBV29-1 to TRBJ1-2; 8 nucleotides match TRBD1. Trimming took 6 bases from V and 8 from J; bases not matched to a gene: 14. Per the germline V gene, CDR1 is SQVTM and CDR2 is ANQGSEA. The CDR3 is 14 amino acids. The CDR3: CSVPIFGTGRGYTF. The CDR3 nucleotides are TGCAGCGTCCCGATCTTCGGGACAGGACGAGGCTACACCTTC. The variable domain in full, completed from reference TRBV29-1 and TRBJ1-2, reads SAVISQKPSRDICQRGTSLTIQCQVDSQVTMMFWYRQQPGQSLTLIATANQGSEATYESGFVIDKFPISRPNLTFSTLTVSNMSPEDSSIYLCSVPIFGTGRGYTFGSGTRLTVV.

V is TRBV11-2 and J is TRBJ2-3; D is perhaps TRBD1 (5 bases). The CDR3 runs 16 residues. V gave up 4 bases and J gave up 1 base, with 15 bases separating them. Germline lookup yields CDR1 SGHAT and CDR2 FQNNGV. CDR3 DNA sequence: TGTGCCAGCAGCTCATGGACACTTGATGGCACAGATACGCAGTATTTT. Protein sequence: CASSSWTLDGTDTQYF.

The V gene is TRBV6-6, the J gene TRBJ1-5; tentative D call: TRBD1 (5 bases). V lost 4 bases and J 0 bases, leaving 13 bases between the germline ends. This CDR3 is 16 amino acids long. Germline values: CDR1 MNHNY, CDR2 SVGAGI (reference sequence). CDR3 loop: CASSSREDFSNQPQHF. The CDR3 DNA follows: TGTGCCAGCAGTTCCAGGGAGGACTTTAGCAATCAGCCCCAGCATTTT.

The chain combines TRBV6-5 with TRBJ2-5; 7 bases map to TRBD1. From germline, CDR1 is MNHEY and CDR2 SVGAGI. With 6 bases clipped from V and 1 base from J, the junction kept 5 bases outside the gene matches. CDR3 size: 14 residues. The CDR3 is CASRQGRIQETQYF. DNA for the CDR3: TGTGCCAGCAGACAGGGGCGGATCCAAGAGACCCAGTACTTC.

This clone was recorded a few times. This chain connects TRBV6-5 to TRBJ2-3, with 7 bases aligning to TRBD1. The CDR3 spans 14 residues. Germline V gene sequence: CDR1 MNHEY, CDR2 SVGAGI. V lost 5 bases to trimming and J lost 2 bases; unmatched junction nucleotides: 4. CDR3 coding DNA: TGTGCCAGCAGTGGACAGGTCTCCACAGATACGCAGTATTTT. As protein: CASSGQVSTDTQYF.

The V call is TRBV7-3, the J call TRBJ2-3, with 7 bases lining up with TRBD2. V shed 5 bases, J shed 0 bases, and the junction held 8 bases outside the gene matches. The CDR3 spans 16 residues. Germline V gene sequence: CDR1 SGHTA, CDR2 FQGTGA. CDR3 amino acids: CASSPVAGPSTDTQYF. Written as DNA, the CDR3 is TGTGCCAGCAGCCCTGTAGCGGGCCCTAGCACAGATACGCAGTATTTT.

On this clone: The sample carries other DNA sequences with the same CDR3. The V call is TRBV5-1, the J call TRBJ2-2; D unresolved. The CDR3 spans 15 residues. V was shortened by 0 bases and J by 3 bases, with 9 bases between the two germline ends. CDR1 SGHRS and CDR2 YFSETQ come from the germline V gene. The CDR3 sequence is CASSLGGTDTGELFF. CDR3 sequence (DNA): TGCGCCAGCAGCTTGGGAGGAACGGACACCGGGGAGCTGTTTTTT.

The J gene is TRBJ1-2, the V gene TRBV10-3, with a possible D match to TRBD1 (6 bases). CDR1 is ENHRY and CDR2 is SYGVKD in the germline V gene. The CDR3 is made up of 13 amino acids. Between the trimmed V and J ends, which lost 3 bases and 3 bases, there was a span of 8 bases. CDR3 loop: CAISDSGDYGYTF. CDR3 sequence (DNA): TGTGCCATCAGTGATTCAGGGGACTATGGCTACACCTTC.

This chain joins TRBV30 and TRBJ2-7; 14 nucleotides agree with TRBD2. CDR1 and CDR2 from the germline V gene are GTSNPN and SVGIG (reference sequence). The CDR3 spans 15 residues. With V trimmed by 6 bases and J by 4 bases, 8 bases remained unmatched. The DNA of the CDR3 is TGTGCCTGCTCCCCTCGACTAGCGGGAGGGTACGAGCAGTACTTC. Translated: CACSPRLAGGYEQYF.

V usage is TRBV5-1 and J usage is TRBJ2-7; 9 bases line up with TRBD1. The germline CDR1 and CDR2 sequences are SGHRS and YFSETQ. The CDR3 runs to 14 residues. With 3 bases clipped from V and 6 bases from J, the junction kept 7 bases outside the gene matches. The CDR3 nucleotides are TGCGCCAGCAGCTCAGGGACAGGGCAAGGCGAGCAGTACTTC. It specifies CASSSGTGQGEQYF. Based on the CDR3 plus reference TRBV5-1 and TRBJ2-7, the full variable domain is KAGVTQTPRYLIKTRGQQVTLSCSPISGHRSVSWYQQTPGQGLQFLFEYFSETQRNKGNFPGRFSGRQFSNSRSEMNVSTLELGDSALYLCASSSGTGQGEQYFGPGTRLTVT.

The chain recombines TRBV5-6 with TRBJ2-1; 8 bases map to TRBD2. CDR3 size: 15 residues. V shed 4 bases, J shed 8 bases, and the junction held 11 bases outside the gene matches. In germline, CDR1 is SGHDT, CDR2 YYEEEE. CDR3 sequence (DNA): TGTGCCAGCAGCCCCCCGGGACTAGTACCCCATGAGCAGTTCTTC. Translated, it gives CASSPPGLVPHEQFF. Complete variable domain (other parts from reference TRBV5-6 and TRBJ2-1): DAGVTQSPTHLIKTRGQQVTLRCSPKSGHDTVSWYQQALGQGPQFIFQYYEEEERQRGNFPDRFSGHQFPNYSSELNVNALLLGDSALYLCASSPPGLVPHEQFFGPGTRLTVL.

The chain joins TRBV19 to TRBJ2-3; the match to TRBD1 covers 9 bases. Germline CDR1 is LNHDA and CDR2 is SQIVND (reference sequence). V shed 3 bases and J 7 bases; nucleotides not matched to a gene: 5. The CDR3 is 14 amino acids. CDR3 nucleotide sequence: TGTGCCAGTAGTATCCCGGACAGGGGTAATACGCAGTATTTT. Protein: CASSIPDRGNTQYF.

The genes are TRBV7-2 and TRBJ2-5, with TRBD2 matching over 9 bases. The germline gives CDR1 SGHTA, CDR2 FQGNSA. This CDR3 comprises 17 residues. Trimming took 4 bases from V and 0 from J; bases not matched to a gene: 9. This chain's CDR3 is CASSSSAGGVYQETQYF. CDR3 sequence (DNA): TGTGCCAGCAGCTCATCCGCGGGGGGGGTGTACCAAGAGACCCAGTACTTC.

This clone was counted only a few times. V usage is TRBV7-9 and J usage is TRBJ2-1, with 10 bases matching TRBD2. V lost 5 bases, J lost 9 bases, and 7 bases stayed unmatched. Germline CDR1 reads SEHNR; CDR2 reads FQNEAQ (reference sequence). The CDR3 loop spans 14 amino acids. In nucleotides, the CDR3 is TGTGCCAGCAGCCGGCTAGCGGGAGTCGGTGAGCAGTTCTTC. It specifies CASSRLAGVGEQFF.